These 25 T cell receptor beta chains share one sample of origin, sequenced in a study of regulatory T cells in long-lasting Graves disease. Assembly of TCR beta libraries relied on iRepertoire HTBI primers together with Arm-PCR of CDR3 regions. TCRdb reprocessed the multiplex PCR reads with MiXCR, giving one entry per CDR3 protein. The sample holds about 470,000 distinct CDR3 sequences; less than 25% are singletons and the top ten take over 7.5%. Time point defined: persistent/refractory GD, antithyroid drugs over 5 years with positive TRAb. Extracted RNA from PBMCs served as the source of the TCR library. The material sequenced was peripheral blood mononuclear cells (PBMCs), taken when the disease was refractory, from a patient treated with antithyroid drugs. These receptors came from a female donor with Graves disease.

This clonotype has at least ten counts. V gene TRBV2 combines with J gene TRBJ2-7; TRBD2 matches 10 bases. CDR3 size: 14 residues. Looked up from germline, CDR1 is SNHLY and CDR2 is FYNNEI. J gave up 0 bases and V 7 bases, and 3 bases lay outside the gene matches. CDR3 sequence: CASIAGGLSYEQYF. CDR3 sequence (DNA): TGTGCCAGCATAGCGGGAGGCCTCTCCTACGAGCAGTACTTC. Together with reference TRBV2 and TRBJ2-7, the CDR3 gives the full variable domain: EPEVTQTPSHQVTQMGQEVILRCVPISNHLYFYWYRQILGQKVEFLVSFYNNEISEKSEIFDDQFSVERPDGSNFTLKIRSTKLEDSAMYFCASIAGGLSYEQYFGPGTRLTVT.

CDR3 loop: CASSRLRDPRDTQYF. CDR3 nucleotides: TGTGCCAGCAGCCGCTTGCGCGACCCACGGGATACGCAGTATTTT. This chain uses TRBV7-2 with TRBJ2-3; D remains unclear. Per germline, CDR1 SGHTA and CDR2 FQGNSA. V lost 5 bases and J 6 bases, leaving 18 bases between the germline ends. The CDR3 runs 15 residues.

The sample holds many counts of this clonotype. This rearrangement joins TRBV7-9 to TRBJ2-5; the D gene could be TRBD1 or TRBD2 (7 bases each). Germline V gene sequence: CDR1 SEHNR, CDR2 FQNEAQ (reference sequence). Deletions cut 4 bases from V and 4 bases from J, with 19 bases between. The CDR3 covers 16 residues. Written as DNA, the CDR3 is TGTGCCAGCAGCTCAGGGGGGGAGCGGCGTTTAGAGACCCAGTACTTC. Translation gives CASSSGGERRLETQYF.

The sample holds a few counts of this clonotype. The V gene is TRBV5-4, the J gene TRBJ1-4, with 9 bases identical to TRBD1. The germline gives CDR1 SGHNT, CDR2 YYREEE (reference sequence). After removal of 4 bases from V and 5 bases from J, the junction contained 9 bases not matched to a gene. The CDR3 is made up of 16 amino acids. The DNA for the CDR3 is TGTGCCAGCAGCGTATCGTCCGGGACAGGGAATGAAAAACTGTTTTTT. This sequence encodes CASSVSSGTGNEKLFF. Based on the CDR3 plus reference TRBV5-4 and TRBJ1-4, the full variable domain is ETGVTQSPTHLIKTRGQQVTLRCSSQSGHNTVSWYQQALGQGPQFIFQYYREEENGRGNFPPRFSGLQFPNYSSELNVNALELDDSALYLCASSVSSGTGNEKLFFGSGTQLSVL.

The genes are TRBV14 and TRBJ2-2, with D maybe TRBD1 (6 bases). Germline V gene data show CDR1 as SGHDN and CDR2 as FVKESK. Trimming pared 3 bases from V and 13 bases from J, leaving 18 bases between. This CDR3 region has 14 residues. The CDR3: CASSHRRPTGRLFF. CDR3 coding DNA: TGTGCCAGCAGCCACCGACGACCAACAGGGAGGCTGTTTTTT.

This clonotype appeared many times. The chain carries TRBV30 and TRBJ1-1; D gene ambiguous. Germline CDR1 reads GTSNPN; CDR2 reads SVGIG (reference sequence). This CDR3 comprises 14 residues. Trimming took 1 base from V and 0 from J, leaving 9 bases between them. The CDR3 nucleotides are TGTGCCTGGAGTGAGGTACAGATGAACACTGAAGCTTTCTTT. Amino acids: CAWSEVQMNTEAFF.

The sample holds many counts of this clonotype. The chain combines TRBV28 with TRBJ2-7; a weak D match, TRBD1 (5 bases). V shed 6 bases and J shed 6 bases, with 12 bases lying between them. CDR1 MDHEN and CDR2 SYDVKM come from the germline V gene. CDR3 length: 12 residues. For the CDR3, the DNA is TGTGCCAGCAGAGTAGGGGTGGGCGAGCAGTACTTC. This encodes CASRVGVGEQYF.

There are many counts of this clonotype. This chain links TRBV28 with TRBJ1-1; D perhaps matches TRBD1 (6 bases). The V end lost 2 bases, the J end lost 2 bases, and 18 bases lay between the germline ends. Germline lookup yields CDR1 MDHEN and CDR2 SYDVKM. The CDR3 is 17 residues long. The CDR3 sequence: CASSLRGVVVRNTEAFF. CDR3 nucleotides: TGTGCCAGCAGTTTAAGGGGGGTGGTTGTTCGAAACACTGAAGCTTTCTTT.

Only a few counts were recorded for this clonotype. The V and J genes are TRBV29-1 and TRBJ1-2, with D maybe TRBD1 (5 bases). The V end was cut by 6 bases, the J end by 7 bases, with 12 bases between. CDR1 is SQVTM, CDR2 ANQGSEA, per germline. CDR3 size: 11 residues. The CDR3 sequence is CSVLLGTGYTF. CDR3 bases: TGCAGCGTGCTTCTTGGGACTGGCTACACCTTC.

The V and J genes are TRBV7-2 and TRBJ1-1; D gene uncertain. V dropped 7 bases and J dropped 8 bases, with 2 bases sitting between them. Germline loops: CDR1 SGHTA, CDR2 FQGNSA. This CDR3 region has 8 residues. Here the CDR3 reads CASKEAFF. CDR3 sequence (DNA): TGTGCCAGCAAGGAAGCTTTCTTT. Full variable domain (outside the CDR3, taken from reference TRBV7-2 and TRBJ1-1): GAGVSQSPSNKVTEKGKDVELRCDPISGHTALYWYRQSLGQGLEFLIYFQGNSAPDKSGLPSDRFSAERTGGSVSTLTIQRTQQEDSAVYLCASKEAFFGQGTRLTVV.

The chain employs TRBV14 and TRBJ1-2; D unresolved. The V gene lost 0 bases and the J gene lost 10 bases, with 15 bases spanning the gap. CDR1 is SGHDN, CDR2 FVKESK, per germline. This CDR3 has 14 amino acids. CDR3 region: CASSQDLTRVDYTF. The CDR3 region has the DNA TGTGCCAGCAGCCAAGACCTAACGAGGGTTGACTACACCTTC.

This chain links TRBV4-1 with TRBJ2-7; a weak D match, TRBD2 (6 bases). V was cut by 0 bases and J by 0 bases, with 9 bases left in between. Germline V gene data show CDR1 as MGHRA and CDR2 as YSYEKL. The CDR3 runs to 15 residues. Written as DNA, the CDR3 is TGCGCCAGCAGCCAAGAAGGGACTCGCTCCTACGAGCAGTACTTC. It encodes CASSQEGTRSYEQYF.

In its sample, this clonotype was seen many times. The chain carries TRBV7-2 and TRBJ1-2, with TRBD1 matching over 9 bases. V trimming: 3 bases; J trimming: 8 bases; junction bases outside the gene matches: 7. The CDR3 consists of 14 residues. CDR1 and CDR2 from the germline V gene are SGHTA and FQGNSA. CDR3 sequence (DNA): TGTGCCAGCAGCTTCGGGACAGGGACGGGCGGCTACACCTTC. Amino acids: CASSFGTGTGGYTF.

This clonotype was observed many times. This chain uses TRBV2 with TRBJ2-4; a weak D match, TRBD1 (6 bases). This CDR3 is built from 19 residues. Germline V gives CDR1 SNHLY, CDR2 FYNNEI. The V and J ends lost 2 bases and 0 bases respectively, with 20 bases between them. CDR3 sequence reads: CASSEMGPDRKLAKNIQYF. The CDR3 DNA is TGTGCCAGCAGTGAAATGGGACCCGACAGGAAACTAGCCAAAAACATTCAGTACTTC.

The sample holds a few counts of this clonotype. V gene TRBV7-3 combines with J gene TRBJ1-6; 8 bases agree with TRBD1. With V trimmed by 3 bases and J by 10 bases, 5 bases remained unmatched. Germline CDR1 reads SGHTA; CDR2 reads FQGTGA. The CDR3 totals 14 residues. The DNA of the CDR3 is TGTGCCAGCAGCTTCCGGGCAGGGGGCTCACCCCTCCACTTT. Amino acid sequence: CASSFRAGGSPLHF.

Points on this clonotype: Just one base apart from a much larger clone, this may be a read error. The chain employs TRBV6-9 and TRBJ2-7; 11 bases align to TRBD2. The CDR3 loop spans 15 amino acids. Germline V CDR1 and CDR2: MNHGY, SVAAGI. V was clipped by 3 bases and J by 4 bases; unmatched bases: 5. CDR3 sequence (DNA): TGTGCCAGCAGTTACCGGGCTAGCGGGAGGTACGAGCAGTACTTC. Translated: CASSYRASGRYEQYF.

This clonotype occurred many times. The chain carries TRBV12-3 or TRBV12-4 and TRBJ1-1, with TRBD1 as a possible D gene (6 bases). V was clipped by 7 bases and J by 3 bases, with 12 bases between them. The CDR3 runs to 13 residues. CDR3 in amino acids: CASTYPGDTEAFF. For the CDR3, the DNA is TGTGCCAGCACGTATCCAGGGGACACTGAAGCTTTCTTT.

This sequence joins TRBV10-2 and TRBJ2-7; D is possibly TRBD1 (5 bases). V lost 0 bases to trimming and J lost 2 bases, with 8 bases between them. The CDR3 covers 14 residues. The germline V gene has CDR1 WSHSY and CDR2 SAAADI. The CDR3 sequence is CASSESNRPYEQYF. In nucleotides, the CDR3 is TGCGCCAGCAGTGAGTCGAACAGGCCCTACGAGCAGTACTTC.

The chain has TRBV19 and TRBJ2-7; TRBD1 matches 7 bases. This CDR3 region has 14 residues. Losses at the gene ends were 4 bases for V and 2 bases for J; bases not matched to a gene: 5. CDR1 is LNHDA and CDR2 is SQIVND in the germline V gene (reference sequence). This chain's CDR3 is CASSTRDRAYEQYF. CDR3 bases: TGTGCCAGTAGTACCCGGGACAGAGCCTACGAGCAGTACTTC.

The chain links TRBV27 to TRBJ2-1; D is unclear. Germline CDR1 reads MNHEY; CDR2 reads SMNVEV (reference sequence). V was clipped by 5 bases and J by 2 bases, with 19 bases between them. CDR3 length: 17 residues. In DNA, the CDR3 is TGTGCCAGCAGTGAAGCAGGTTGGACGGATACCTACAATGAGCAGTTCTTC. Translated: CASSEAGWTDTYNEQFF.

This rearrangement joins TRBV28 to TRBJ1-2; D might be TRBD1 (6 bases). The CDR3 consists of 15 residues. Trimming shortened V by 3 bases and J by 2 bases, and 13 bases separated the two germline ends. The germline V gene has CDR1 MDHEN and CDR2 SYDVKM. The CDR3 DNA follows: TGTGCCAGCAGTTTTTGGGGGGGCAGGAACTATGGCTACACCTTC. It codes for CASSFWGGRNYGYTF.

At least ten counts were recorded for this clonotype. The rearrangement joins TRBV20-1 to TRBJ2-3, with 7 positions matching TRBD2. Per germline, CDR1 DFQATT and CDR2 SNEGSKA (reference sequence). With V trimmed by 2 bases and J by 1 base, 3 bases remained unmatched. CDR3 length: 14 residues. CDR3 protein: CSARLAVGTDTQYF. CDR3 nucleotides: TGCAGTGCTAGACTAGCGGTAGGCACAGATACGCAGTATTTT.

This clonotype was counted ten times or more. V usage is TRBV3-1 and J usage is TRBJ1-1; D not certain. Trimming stripped 6 bases from V and 2 bases from J, with 4 bases between. Per the germline V gene, CDR1 is LGHDT and CDR2 is YNNKEL (reference sequence). The CDR3 loop spans 11 amino acids. CDR3 nucleotides: TGTGCCAGCAGTCACAACACTGAAGCTTTCTTT. It yields the protein CASSHNTEAFF.

The rearrangement uses TRBV20-1 and TRBJ2-1; tentatively, D is TRBD1 or TRBD2 (6 bases each). Trimming left V 6 bases short and J 7 bases short, with 22 bases between. In germline, CDR1 is DFQATT, CDR2 SNEGSKA (reference sequence). There are 15 residues in the CDR3. The DNA of the CDR3 is TGCAGTGCCCCCAATACAGGGAGGAAGGCGAATGAGCAGTTCTTC. This gives the protein CSAPNTGRKANEQFF.

This clonotype was seen repeatedly, ten times or more. The genes are TRBV30 and TRBJ1-1; no clear D gene. The CDR3 spans 13 residues. Trimming cost V 3 bases and J 4 bases, with 12 bases left between them. Per the germline V gene, CDR1 is GTSNPN and CDR2 is SVGIG (reference sequence). CDR3 nucleotides: TGTGCCTGGAGCCCAGCGGGCGGCACTGAAGCTTTCTTT. This codes for CAWSPAGGTEAFF. Combining the CDR3 with reference TRBV30 and TRBJ1-1 gives the whole variable domain SQTIHQWPATLVQPVGSPLSLECTVEGTSNPNLYWYRQAAGRGLQLLFYSVGIGQISSEVPQNLSASRPQDRQFILSSKKLLLSDSGFYLCAWSPAGGTEAFFGQGTRLTVV.